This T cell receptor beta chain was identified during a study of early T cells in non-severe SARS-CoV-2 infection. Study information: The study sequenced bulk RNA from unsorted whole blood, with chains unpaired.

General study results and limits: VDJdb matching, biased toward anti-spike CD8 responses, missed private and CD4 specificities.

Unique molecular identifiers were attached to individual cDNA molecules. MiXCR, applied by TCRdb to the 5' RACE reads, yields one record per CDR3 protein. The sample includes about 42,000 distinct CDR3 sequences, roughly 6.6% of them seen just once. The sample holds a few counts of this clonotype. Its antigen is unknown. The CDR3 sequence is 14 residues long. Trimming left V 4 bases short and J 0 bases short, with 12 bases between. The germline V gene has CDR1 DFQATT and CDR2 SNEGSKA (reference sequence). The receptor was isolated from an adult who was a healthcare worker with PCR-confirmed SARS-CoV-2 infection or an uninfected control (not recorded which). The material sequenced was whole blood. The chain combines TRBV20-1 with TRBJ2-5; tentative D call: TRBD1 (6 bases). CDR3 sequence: CSAKTGWDQETQYF. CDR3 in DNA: TGCAGTGCTAAGACAGGATGGGACCAAGAGACCCAGTACTTC.